Listed here are 16 T cell receptor beta chains from one sample, sequenced in a study of T cells after yellow fever vaccination. MiXCR, run by TCRdb on the 5' RACE reads, gives a single entry per CDR3 protein. This table holds fewer than 450,000 distinct CDR3 sequences, 11% found once. The sequencing here drew on PBMCs, taken on the day of the first yellow fever vaccination. The receptor source for this set is a man aged 18 to 35 who received the YFV17D yellow fever vaccine.

This clonotype was picked up a small number of times. The rearrangement uses TRBV29-1 and TRBJ2-3, with 7 bases fitting TRBD2. The CDR3 totals 14 residues. Germline V CDR1 and CDR2: SQVTM, ANQGSEA. V lost 3 bases to trimming and J lost 0 bases; unmatched junction nucleotides: 3. The CDR3 sequence is CSVEERDSTDTQYF. In DNA, the CDR3 is TGCAGCGTTGAGGAGCGGGACAGCACAGATACGCAGTATTTT.

V usage is TRBV4-2 and J usage is TRBJ2-5; 14 bases align to TRBD2. The CDR3 extends over 18 amino acids. The V gene's germline CDR1 is LGHNA and CDR2 YNFKEQ. The V and J ends lost 4 bases and 4 bases, in that order; junction bases with no gene match: 11. The CDR3 reads CASSPGLAGGERGETQYF. The CDR3 DNA is TGTGCCAGCAGCCCAGGACTAGCGGGGGGAGAGCGGGGAGAGACCCAGTACTTC.

This clonotype was counted at least ten times. The V and J genes are TRBV7-9 and TRBJ2-1; a weak D match, TRBD2 (6 bases). CDR3 size: 12 residues. Trimming took off 2 bases at V and 8 bases at J, with 7 bases between the two ends. Germline V lookup: CDR1 SEHNR, CDR2 FQNEAQ (reference sequence). This chain's CDR3 is CASSLTGDEQFF. The CDR3 DNA follows: TGTGCCAGCAGCTTAACGGGGGATGAGCAGTTCTTC.

This clonotype has just a few counts. The chain recombines TRBV12-3 or TRBV12-4 with TRBJ2-5, with 7 bases identical to TRBD1. The CDR3 is 14 residues long. V trimming: 6 bases; J trimming: 5 bases; junction bases outside the gene matches: 9. The CDR3: CASRRDRASETQYF. DNA for the CDR3: TGTGCCAGCAGACGAGACAGGGCCTCCGAGACCCAGTACTTC.

This sequence joins TRBV6-5 and TRBJ2-3; 8 positions agree with TRBD2. This CDR3 has 14 residues. Germline CDR1 MNHEY, CDR2 SVGAGI. The junction had 6 bases not matched to a gene; V was cut back by 0 bases and J by 10 bases. This CDR3 reads CASSYSTGTRPQYF. As DNA, the CDR3 is TGTGCCAGCAGTTACTCAACCGGGACTAGGCCGCAGTATTTT.

The sample holds a few counts of this clonotype. The rearrangement uses TRBV4-2 and TRBJ2-1; D might be TRBD1 or TRBD2, each matching 5 bases. The V end was cut by 1 base, the J end by 0 bases, with 10 bases between. The CDR3 loop spans 16 amino acids. Germline V CDR1 and CDR2: LGHNA, YNFKEQ. The CDR3 loop is CASSQGGSYSYNEQFF. Here the CDR3 DNA reads TGTGCCAGCAGCCAAGGGGGGTCCTACTCCTACAATGAGCAGTTCTTC.

This chain connects TRBV4-2 to TRBJ2-2, with 10 positions matching TRBD1. CDR3 length: 17 amino acids. Germline V CDR1 and CDR2: LGHNA, YNFKEQ. V was pared by 4 bases and J by 5 bases, with 10 bases of the junction left unmatched. CDR3 in DNA: TGTGCCAGCAGCCTAAGAAAGACAGGGGGCTGGACCGGGGAGCTGTTTTTT. Residues: CASSLRKTGGWTGELFF.

This clonotype occurred many times. The chain couples TRBV12-3 or TRBV12-4 to TRBJ1-1; D is possibly TRBD1 (5 bases). This CDR3 spans 15 amino acids. Trimming took off 4 bases at V and 3 bases at J, with 15 bases between the two ends. CDR3 region: CASSSRGGADTEAFF. CDR3 DNA: TGTGCCAGCAGTTCAAGGGGAGGGGCGGACACTGAAGCTTTCTTT.

This sequence joins TRBV6-1 and TRBJ2-1, with 7 bases lining up with TRBD1. Germline CDR1 MNHNS, CDR2 SASEGT. This CDR3 contains 15 residues. Trimming cost V 6 bases and J 3 bases; bases outside gene matches: 8. CDR3 nucleotides: TGTGCCAGCAGACCCACCCGGGACAGCTACAATGAGCAGTTCTTC. Translation gives CASRPTRDSYNEQFF.

The genes are TRBV27 and TRBJ2-7; D may be TRBD1 (5 bases). The V gene lost 3 bases and the J gene lost 4 bases, with 10 bases spanning the gap. Germline values: CDR1 MNHEY, CDR2 SMNVEV (reference sequence). This CDR3 is 13 amino acids long. As DNA, the CDR3 is TGTGCCAGCAGTTTTGGCAGGGCTTACGAGCAGTACTTC. It specifies CASSFGRAYEQYF.

This clonotype occurred many times. The chain carries TRBV15 and TRBJ2-1; 7 nucleotides match TRBD2. CDR1 and CDR2 (germline): LNHNV, YYDKDF (reference sequence). Trimming took 0 bases from V and 0 from J; bases not matched to a gene: 5. The CDR3 is 17 residues long. This chain's CDR3 is CATSRDRGGYSYNEQFF. CDR3 bases: TGTGCCACCAGCAGAGATCGCGGGGGTTACTCCTACAATGAGCAGTTCTTC.

The chain uses TRBV5-6 and TRBJ2-1; D unclear. Germline V lookup: CDR1 SGHDT, CDR2 YYEEEE. V was pared by 7 bases and J by 0 bases, with 11 bases between. The CDR3 runs 14 residues. This CDR3 is CASQPYSSYNEQFF. CDR3 DNA sequence: TGTGCCAGCCAGCCCTACTCCTCCTACAATGAGCAGTTCTTC. Variable domain in full (rest from reference TRBV5-6 and TRBJ2-1): DAGVTQSPTHLIKTRGQQVTLRCSPKSGHDTVSWYQQALGQGPQFIFQYYEEEERQRGNFPDRFSGHQFPNYSSELNVNALLLGDSALYLCASQPYSSYNEQFFGPGTRLTVL.

This clonotype turned up a few times. The chain links TRBV7-9 to TRBJ1-5; weak D call: TRBD1 (6 bases). The V end lost 8 bases, the J end lost 1 base, and 9 bases lay between the germline ends. This CDR3 contains 13 residues. From germline, CDR1 is SEHNR and CDR2 FQNEAQ (reference sequence). The CDR3: CASSGESNQPQHF. The CDR3, as DNA: TGTGCCAGCTCAGGGGAAAGCAATCAGCCCCAGCATTTT.

V is TRBV6-5 and J is TRBJ2-7, with a tentative D call TRBD2 (5 bases). Trimming took 2 bases from V and 3 from J, leaving 11 bases between them. CDR1 and CDR2 (germline): MNHEY, SVGAGI. This CDR3 is built from 14 residues. In DNA form, the CDR3 reads TGTGCCAGCAGTTACACAGACGGACTCTACGAGCAGTACGTC. Encoded protein: CASSYTDGLYEQYV.

The sample holds a few counts of this clonotype. CDR3 coding DNA: TGTGCCAGCTCACCTTCGGGACAGGGGTCACCCCTCCACTTT. Its protein product is CASSPSGQGSPLHF. V usage is TRBV18 and J usage is TRBJ1-6; 10 bases fit TRBD1. The CDR3 contains 14 residues. Germline-derived CDR1 and CDR2 are KGHSH and LQKENI. V lost 3 bases, J lost 10 bases, and 3 bases stayed unmatched.

The chain has TRBV6-2 or TRBV6-3 and TRBJ2-1, with 9 positions matching TRBD2. Losses at the gene ends were 11 bases for V and 2 bases for J; bases not matched to a gene: 10. The CDR3 contains 15 residues. CDR1 is MNHEY, CDR2 SVGEGT, per germline. CDR3 protein: CAVGRGGPTYNEQFF. CDR3 bases: TGTGCCGTGGGGCGGGGGGGCCCGACCTACAATGAGCAGTTCTTC.